The clone carrying this T cell receptor (beta chain) has just a few counts. Its matching antigen is unknown. Method: immunoSEQ multiplex PCR; TCRdb's copy keeps in-frame clones and lacks some. This table has about 4,800 clones, around 66% appearing once. This record belongs to a study of CD8 T cell repertoires and HIV-1 epitope variants. Study-wide context: Each of Twenty-five Gag and Nef epitope peptides stimulated a separate culture. 1M T cells were kept uncultured as a baseline. Controls included no peptide, Ebola AY9 epitope, and a CMV, EBV, flu pool. Study-level findings and limits: The TAALDMSHF plasma variant had no responses, unlike KF9 (five clonotypes) and HW9 (one).

The CDR3 is 12 amino acids. Germline CDR1 is LNHDA and CDR2 is SQIVND (reference sequence). Between the trimmed V and J ends, which lost 6 bases and 4 bases, there was a span of 6 bases. Sequences were obtained from cultured CD8+ T cells derived from PBMCs. V and J are TRBV19 and TRBJ2-2; D is unresolved. This clonotype originated in a male donor with HIV. This CDR3 is CASRTTTGELFF. The CDR3 DNA reads as TGTGCCAGTAGAACGACCACCGGGGAGCTGTTTTTT.